This T cell receptor beta chain was captured in a study of blood T cells in healthy people across ages. Study in general: The capture of about one barcoded beta molecule per two T cells was achieved by template switching.

Comments on this clonotype: Its specificity is unknown.

Sample-barcoded 5' priming and a J-beta primer mix drove a second PCR of roughly 7 to 11 cycles. MiXCR, applied by TCRdb to the 5' RACE reads, yields one record per CDR3 protein. The table records over 600,000 distinct CDR3 sequences, 56% of them present only once. CDR1 is DFQATT, CDR2 SNEGSKA, per germline (reference sequence). The length of the CDR3 is 17 residues. Overall study results and limits: In older individuals, TCR beta diversity per million T cells was lower, falling roughly linearly with age.

The rearrangement links TRBV20-1 to TRBJ2-4; TRBD2 matches 9 bases. The tail of the sequence fits TRBJ2-5 better, so the J call may be wrong. Sequencing was performed on blood. The origin of this receptor is a man aged 35 to 55 in good health. CDR3 protein: CSARDIGGRGRAETQYF. The CDR3 DNA reads TGCAGTGCTAGAGATATTGGCGGGAGGGGTAGGGCAGAGACCCAGTACTTC.